What follows is one T cell receptor (beta chain) and its context. With 6 bases removed from V and 6 bases from J, the gap between germline ends came to 17 bases. Germline CDR1 and CDR2: MGHRA and YSYEKL. The CDR3 is made up of 14 amino acids. The data originate from a study of blood T cell repertoires in COVID-19. About the study: The samples span acute and convalescent COVID-19 from the United States, Italy and Spain. Nucleic acid was either cDNA or gDNA, and it came from T cells, B-cell-depleted T cells, or PBMCs.

Sequencing was performed with immunoSEQ multiplex PCR; in TCRdb, only in-frame clones are kept and a portion is missing. The sample includes roughly 200,000 clones, 70% to 90% of them seen just once. The clonotype originates from a middle-aged woman who had recovered from COVID-19. The V call is TRBV4-1, the J call TRBJ1-1; tentatively, D is TRBD1 (6 bases). The sample taken for sequencing was peripheral blood. The chain's CDR3 is CASRHGVGAAEAFF. The CDR3 DNA reads TGCGCCAGCAGGCATGGGGTGGGGGCGGCTGAAGCTTTCTTT.